Below are 32 T cell receptor beta chains sequenced from a single sample in a study of OX40 agonist ivuxolimab in advanced cancers. Sequenced by immunoSEQ multiplex PCR; TCRdb stores in-frame clones only, minus some. The sample shows about 94,000 clones, approximately 92% of them seen only once. This material consisted of CD4+ or CD8+ T cells sorted from blood, taken in a trial of the OX40 agonist ivuxolimab. These receptors were taken from an adult with an advanced solid tumor such as melanoma, head and neck, liver or kidney cancer.

The chain carries TRBV30 and TRBJ2-7, with D possibly being TRBD1 (7 bases). Trimming left V 5 bases short and J 1 base short, with 12 bases between. The germline V gene encodes CDR1 GTSNPN and CDR2 SVGIG (reference sequence). CDR3 length: 13 amino acids. This CDR3 is CAWEGAGSYEQYF. In nucleotides, the CDR3 is TGTGCCTGGGAGGGGGCGGGGTCCTACGAGCAGTACTTC. Variable domain in full (rest from reference TRBV30 and TRBJ2-7): SQTIHQWPATLVQPVGSPLSLECTVEGTSNPNLYWYRQAAGRGLQLLFYSVGIGQISSEVPQNLSASRPQDRQFILSSKKLLLSDSGFYLCAWEGAGSYEQYFGPGTRLTVT.

V usage is TRBV19 and J usage is TRBJ2-3; possibly TRBD1 for D (7 bases). The CDR3 sequence is 15 residues long. V shed 3 bases and J shed 6 bases, with 16 bases lying between them. The germline V gene has CDR1 LNHDA and CDR2 SQIVND (reference sequence). The DNA of the CDR3 is TGTGCCAGTAGTATCTTGGGCAGGGGGGAGGATACGCAGTATTTT. Its protein product is CASSILGRGEDTQYF.

The V call is TRBV5-1, the J call TRBJ1-3, with 8 nucleotides matching TRBD1. Germline V gene data show CDR1 as SGHRS and CDR2 as YFSETQ. This CDR3 is 20 amino acids long. Trimming removed 0 bases from V and 0 bases from J; junction bases left unmatched: 14. CDR3 sequence reads: CASSLVGLGTGGVSGNTIYF. The CDR3 DNA follows: TGCGCCAGCAGCTTGGTTGGACTAGGGACAGGTGGCGTCTCTGGAAACACCATATATTTT.

V gene TRBV28 combines with J gene TRBJ2-7, with 7 bases that match TRBD2. Germline CDR1 and CDR2: MDHEN and SYDVKM. V shed 6 bases and J 3 bases; nucleotides not matched to a gene: 14. There are 16 residues in the CDR3. The CDR3: CASSLLGGRTHYEQYF. The CDR3 DNA reads TGTGCCAGCAGCCTTTTGGGCGGGAGAACCCACTACGAGCAGTACTTC.

V usage is TRBV13 and J usage is TRBJ2-7; D ambiguous. This CDR3 spans 13 amino acids. V was clipped by 3 bases and J by 0 bases, with 6 bases between them. The V gene's germline CDR1 is PRHDT and CDR2 FYEKMQ (reference sequence). The CDR3 loop is CASSLGSSYEQYF. The CDR3 nucleotides read TGTGCCAGCAGCTTGGGCTCCTCCTACGAGCAGTACTTC.

V usage is TRBV4-1 and J usage is TRBJ2-7; D perhaps matches TRBD1 (6 bases). Germline loops: CDR1 MGHRA, CDR2 YSYEKL. The CDR3 totals 15 residues. V was pared by 1 base and J by 0 bases, with 10 bases between. The CDR3 sequence is CASSQARDNSYEQYF. CDR3 in DNA: TGCGCCAGCAGCCAAGCCCGGGACAACTCCTACGAGCAGTACTTC.

This rearrangement joins TRBV27 to TRBJ1-1; weak D call: TRBD1 (5 bases). CDR3 length: 15 amino acids. V dropped 4 bases and J dropped 4 bases, with 16 bases sitting between them. The germline CDR1 and CDR2 sequences are MNHEY and SMNVEV (reference sequence). The CDR3 loop is CASSSTNRGFTEAFF. The CDR3, as DNA: TGTGCCAGCAGTTCGACAAACCGGGGCTTCACTGAAGCTTTCTTT.

The chain couples TRBV2 to TRBJ2-7; TRBD1 is a possible D gene (7 bases). The CDR3 runs to 13 residues. The germline V gene has CDR1 SNHLY and CDR2 FYNNEI. V gave up 8 bases and J gave up 3 bases, with 14 bases separating them. CDR3 nucleotide sequence: TGTGCCAGCGGGGAGGCAGGGGGCTACGAGCAGTACTTC. This encodes CASGEAGGYEQYF.

V usage is TRBV5-6 and J usage is TRBJ1-2, with a weak D call TRBD1 (6 bases). The V and J ends lost 4 bases and 7 bases respectively, with 11 bases between them. Germline V gene sequence: CDR1 SGHDT, CDR2 YYEEEE. The CDR3 is 12 residues long. CDR3 coding DNA: TGTGCCAGCAGCCCGGACAGCCTTGGCTACACCTTC. This encodes CASSPDSLGYTF.

V and J are TRBV9 and TRBJ2-3; D not resolved. The CDR3 spans 13 residues. V gave up 0 bases and J gave up 0 bases, with 2 bases separating them. Germline values: CDR1 SGDLS, CDR2 YYNGEE. The CDR3 DNA sequence: TGTGCCAGCAGCGTAGAAAGCACAGATACGCAGTATTTT. This translates into CASSVESTDTQYF.

The rearrangement links TRBV7-3 to TRBJ2-3; 8 positions agree with TRBD2. V dropped 7 bases and J dropped 3; count of bases not matched to a gene: 6. This CDR3 comprises 14 residues. Per the germline V gene, CDR1 is SGHTA and CDR2 is FQGTGA. CDR3 sequence (DNA): TGTGCCAGCAACGAGCGGGAGAGGACAGATACGCAGTATTTT. It specifies CASNERERTDTQYF.

This sequence joins TRBV27 and TRBJ2-7; D remains unclear. Germline assignment: CDR1 MNHEY and CDR2 SMNVEV (reference sequence). Between the trimmed V and J ends, which lost 6 bases and 2 bases, there was a span of 11 bases. This CDR3 region has 13 residues. CDR3 sequence (DNA): TGTGCCAGCAGCCTTGGGGTTACCTACGAGCAGTACTTC. Translating gives CASSLGVTYEQYF.

The chain links TRBV4-3 to TRBJ1-5; no reliable D call. This CDR3 is built from 15 residues. V was clipped by 0 bases and J by 4 bases, with 10 bases between them. Germline lookup yields CDR1 LGHNA and CDR2 YSLEER. The CDR3 is CASSQDRGKNQPQHF. The CDR3 DNA follows: TGCGCCAGCAGCCAAGACAGAGGAAAAAATCAGCCCCAGCATTTT.

The rearrangement links TRBV27 to TRBJ2-1; 14 bases map to TRBD2. The CDR3 is 19 residues long. V lost 1 base to trimming and J lost 8 bases; unmatched junction nucleotides: 13. The germline V gene encodes CDR1 MNHEY and CDR2 SMNVEV (reference sequence). The CDR3 protein is CASSLFQPLTSGGAYEQFF. CDR3 bases: TGTGCCAGCAGTTTATTCCAACCCCTGACTAGCGGGGGGGCGTATGAGCAGTTCTTC.

In this sample, this clone turned up a few times. This chain links TRBV29-1 with TRBJ1-1; D may be TRBD1 (6 bases). Germline V gene lookup returns CDR1 SQVTM and CDR2 ANQGSEA. The ends were cut back, 6 bases at V and 7 bases at J, with 18 bases in the middle. CDR3 length equals 13 residues. The CDR3 protein is CSVREDSLNEAFF. In DNA form, the CDR3 reads TGCAGCGTCAGAGAGGACAGCCTCAATGAAGCTTTCTTT.

This clone is a singleton in its sample. The chain carries TRBV7-2 and TRBJ2-1, with TRBD2 identical over 9 bases. The J segment lost 8 bases and the V segment lost 4 bases, leaving 6 bases of the junction unmatched. The germline CDR1 and CDR2 sequences are SGHTA and FQGNSA. The CDR3 covers 14 residues. CDR3 sequence reads: CASSSTASGDEQFF. In DNA, the CDR3 is TGTGCCAGCAGCTCAACGGCTAGCGGGGATGAGCAGTTCTTC.

In DNA, the CDR3 is TGTGCCAGCAGCCAAAGGGGTTGGGAGGGCCGTCGGGAAGAGACCCAGTACTTC. Translation: CASSQRGWEGRREETQYF. The chain is built from TRBV14 and TRBJ2-5, with 7 bases identical to TRBD2. V gave up 2 bases and J gave up 3 bases; unmatched junction bases: 15. The CDR3 extends over 18 amino acids. Looked up from germline, CDR1 is SGHDN and CDR2 is FVKESK.

This CDR3 is CASRDNQPQHF. DNA of the CDR3: TGTGCCAGCAGAGACAATCAGCCCCAGCATTTT. The chain is built from TRBV6-4 and TRBJ1-5; D remains ambiguous. This CDR3 comprises 11 residues. Germline V gene lookup returns CDR1 MRHNA and CDR2 SNTAGT. V gave up 6 bases and J gave up 3 bases, with 3 bases separating them.

The chain carries TRBV7-2 and TRBJ2-1; TRBD1 or TRBD2 may be the D gene (5 bases each). V lost 4 bases and J lost 0, with 13 bases in between. From germline, CDR1 is SGHTA and CDR2 FQGNSA. This CDR3 has 16 residues. The CDR3 loop reads CASSWTGTSSYNEQFF. CDR3 in DNA: TGTGCCAGCAGCTGGACGGGGACCAGCTCCTACAATGAGCAGTTCTTC.

The chain recombines TRBV6-1 with TRBJ2-7; tentatively, D is TRBD1 (6 bases). The CDR3 totals 14 residues. V was cut by 5 bases and J by 3 bases, with 14 bases left in between. The germline CDR1 and CDR2 sequences are MNHNS and SASEGT. The CDR3 region is CASSPRDTFYEQYF. As DNA, the CDR3 is TGTGCCAGCAGTCCCCGGGACACTTTCTACGAGCAGTACTTC.

The gene calls are TRBV27 and TRBJ2-5; TRBD1 is a possible D gene (5 bases). The germline V gene has CDR1 MNHEY and CDR2 SMNVEV (reference sequence). The CDR3 has 16 amino acids. With 8 bases removed from V and 7 bases from J, the gap between germline ends came to 26 bases. The CDR3 spells CASQTNYGFYRGTQYF. The DNA of the CDR3 is TGTGCCAGCCAAACCAACTACGGTTTTTATAGGGGGACCCAGTACTTC.

The V gene is TRBV5-6, the J gene TRBJ1-3, with D unresolved. V lost 5 bases, J lost 7 bases, and 22 bases lay in between. The CDR3 extends over 16 amino acids. The germline CDR1 and CDR2 sequences are SGHDT and YYEEEE. CDR3 residues: CASSPNPGLQGNTIYF. CDR3 in DNA: TGTGCCAGCAGTCCGAACCCCGGGCTACAAGGGAACACCATATATTTT.

The chain has TRBV7-8 and TRBJ2-2, with D possibly TRBD2 on 6 matching bases. V dropped 1 base and J dropped 6 bases, with 9 bases sitting between them. This CDR3 is built from 14 residues. Germline CDR1 reads SGHVS; CDR2 reads FQNEAQ. This CDR3 reads CASSLETSPGELFF. CDR3 sequence (DNA): TGTGCCAGCAGCTTAGAAACTAGCCCCGGGGAGCTGTTTTTT. The variable domain in full, completed from reference TRBV7-8 and TRBJ2-2, reads GAGVSQSPRYKVAKRGQDVALRCDPISGHVSLFWYQQALGQGPEFLTYFQNEAQLDKSGLPSDRFFAERPEGSVSTLKIQRTQQEDSAVYLCASSLETSPGELFFGEGSRLTVL.

This sequence joins TRBV9 and TRBJ2-1, with 8 bases that match TRBD2. Germline CDR1 is SGDLS and CDR2 is YYNGEE. This CDR3 has 14 residues. Trimming cost V 0 bases and J 7 bases; bases outside gene matches: 3. The CDR3 nucleotides read TGTGCCAGCAGCGTAGCGGGGGGGATAAATGAGCAGTTCTTC. Protein: CASSVAGGINEQFF.

This chain uses TRBV13 with TRBJ2-1; 8 positions agree with TRBD2. V was pared by 5 bases and J by 7 bases, with 7 bases of the junction left unmatched. The CDR3 is 14 residues long. The germline gives CDR1 PRHDT, CDR2 FYEKMQ (reference sequence). In DNA form, the CDR3 reads TGTGCCAGCAGCGCGGGACTAGGAGGGAATGAGCAGTTCTTC. Protein product: CASSAGLGGNEQFF.

The V and J genes are TRBV4-3 and TRBJ1-1; 7 bases agree with TRBD1. Germline V gene lookup returns CDR1 LGHNA and CDR2 YSLEER. The CDR3 has 15 amino acids. With 0 bases clipped from V and 1 base from J, the junction kept 2 bases outside the gene matches. CDR3 sequence reads: CASSQEGQTNTEAFF. CDR3 sequence (DNA): TGCGCCAGCAGCCAAGAGGGACAGACGAACACTGAAGCTTTCTTT.

The chain links TRBV9 to TRBJ2-1, with D perhaps TRBD2 (6 bases). V lost 0 bases, J lost 9 bases, and 13 bases lay in between. Germline V gene sequence: CDR1 SGDLS, CDR2 YYNGEE. This CDR3 has 14 residues. The CDR3 DNA reads as TGTGCCAGCAGCGTAGGCGGCGGGGATGCTGAGCAGTTCTTC. Translating it yields CASSVGGGDAEQFF.

This rearrangement joins TRBV6-1 to TRBJ2-5, with D perhaps being TRBD1 or TRBD2 (5 bases each). The end of the DNA aligns better with TRBJ2-7, so the J call may be wrong. Per the germline V gene, CDR1 is MNHNS and CDR2 is SASEGT. This CDR3 has 13 residues. The CDR3 sequence: CASSENGADEQYF. The CDR3 coding sequence is TGTGCCAGCAGTGAAAACGGGGCCGACGAGCAGTACTTC.

The chain is built from TRBV2 and TRBJ1-5; the D gene is possibly TRBD1 (6 bases). V gave up 4 bases and J gave up 7 bases, with 20 bases separating them. Germline CDR1 SNHLY, CDR2 FYNNEI. The CDR3 loop spans 16 amino acids. CDR3 in DNA: TGTGCCAGCAGTGCACAGGGTAGGGTGAGAGAACAGCCCCAGCATTTT. Protein: CASSAQGRVREQPQHF. Drawing the rest from reference TRBV2 and TRBJ1-5, the complete variable domain is EPEVTQTPSHQVTQMGQEVILRCVPISNHLYFYWYRQILGQKVEFLVSFYNNEISEKSEIFDDQFSVERPDGSNFTLKIRSTKLEDSAMYFCASSAQGRVREQPQHFGDGTRLSIL.

The V call is TRBV30, the J call TRBJ2-7, with 7 nucleotides matching TRBD1. The V gene end was trimmed by 4 bases and the J gene end by 1 base; junction bases not matched to a gene: 4. Per germline, CDR1 GTSNPN and CDR2 SVGIG (reference sequence). The length of the CDR3 is 13 residues. The CDR3 nucleotides read TGTGCCTGGATCGGACAGGAGTCCTACGAGCAGTACTTC. The encoded protein is CAWIGQESYEQYF.

The chain links TRBV9 to TRBJ2-7; D may match TRBD1 or TRBD2 (5 bases each). The CDR3 is made up of 12 amino acids. Germline CDR1 SGDLS, CDR2 YYNGEE. V was clipped by 3 bases and J by 5 bases, with 9 bases between them. CDR3 sequence reads: CASSAVGDEQYF. The CDR3 DNA reads TGTGCCAGCAGCGCGGTGGGGGACGAGCAGTACTTC.

This chain uses TRBV27 with TRBJ2-7; the D is unclear. The CDR3 extends over 14 amino acids. Between the trimmed V and J ends, which lost 1 base and 5 bases, there was a span of 12 bases. Germline CDR1 reads MNHEY; CDR2 reads SMNVEV (reference sequence). DNA of the CDR3: TGTGCCAGCAGTTTATTCGGAGAAGTCCACGAGCAGTACTTC. Protein product: CASSLFGEVHEQYF.